This T cell receptor (beta chain) was captured by sequencing in a study of CD4 T cells in relation to SARS-CoV-2 and coronaviruses. General study findings and limits: In around 60% of donors, memory CD4+ clonotypes crossrecognized SARS-CoV-2 and at least one common cold coronavirus spike. No donor gave both pre-pandemic and post-infection samples.

Per germline, CDR1 LGHNT and CDR2 FRNRAP. The CDR3 has 16 residues. The V and J ends lost 0 bases and 0 bases respectively, with 11 bases between them. Assay used: immunoSEQ multiplex PCR; TCRdb lists only in-frame clones, some missing. The repertoire holds around 16,000 clones, with nearly 85% as singletons. Remarks on this clone: Its antigen is unknown.

The unexposed donors gave CD4+ T cells in about 2011-2019, prior to COVID-19. The cells were cultured for 9 to 11 days before CD4+ T cells were isolated. Testing used SARS-CoV-2 S/N and four cold-coronavirus spikes on unexposed-donor CD4+ T cells, cells permitting. This TCR was sampled from a human donor in good health. Sequenced material: CD4+ T cells from PBMCs, cultured in vitro. The chain has TRBV12-5 and TRBJ1-1, with D unresolved. CDR3 residues: CASGLVAGGMNTEAFF. The CDR3 region has the DNA TGTGCTAGTGGTTTGGTAGCAGGAGGCATGAACACTGAAGCTTTCTTT.